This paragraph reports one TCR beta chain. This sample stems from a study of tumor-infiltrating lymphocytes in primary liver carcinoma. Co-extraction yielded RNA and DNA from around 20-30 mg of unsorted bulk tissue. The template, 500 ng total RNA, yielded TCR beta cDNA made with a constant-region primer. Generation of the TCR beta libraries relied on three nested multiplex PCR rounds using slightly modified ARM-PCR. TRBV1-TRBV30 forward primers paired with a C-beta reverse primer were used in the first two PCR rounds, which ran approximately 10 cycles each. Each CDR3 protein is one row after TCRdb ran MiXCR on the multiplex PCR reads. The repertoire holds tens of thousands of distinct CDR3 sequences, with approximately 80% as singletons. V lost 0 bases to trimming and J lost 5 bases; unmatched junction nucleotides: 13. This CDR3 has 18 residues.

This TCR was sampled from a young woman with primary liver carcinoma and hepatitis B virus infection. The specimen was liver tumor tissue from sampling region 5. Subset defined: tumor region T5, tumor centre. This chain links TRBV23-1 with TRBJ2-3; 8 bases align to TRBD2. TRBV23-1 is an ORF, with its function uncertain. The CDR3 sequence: CASSQSLSSSGRVDTQYF. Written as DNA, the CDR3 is TGCGCCAGCAGTCAATCTCTTAGTTCGAGCGGGAGAGTAGATACGCAGTATTTT.